This entry features one T cell receptor (beta chain) sequence. What it recognizes is unknown. This sample is drawn from a study of cytomegalovirus exposure and HLA in healthy donors. In the PCR, 60 Vbeta and 13 Jbeta primers were used. The method was immunoSEQ multiplex PCR; TCRdb's version includes in-frame clones alone and lacks a portion of them. The sample records 150,000 to 180,000 clones, approximately 80% being singletons. Study-level points and caveats: A later analysis linked a missense DCLRE1C variant to TCR beta V- and J-gene trimming.

The CDR3 totals 14 residues. The V gene lost 7 bases and the J gene lost 3 bases, with 13 bases spanning the gap. In germline, CDR1 is MGHDK, CDR2 SYGVNS. The sample comprised PBMCs. The rearrangement links TRBV25-1 to TRBJ2-4; D possibly corresponds to TRBD2 (7 bases). This clonotype was sampled from a man aged 25 to 45 in good health and CMV-seropositive. CDR3 coding DNA: TGTGCCAGCACAGAGGGAGGGGGCAAAAACATTCAGTACTTC. Translating gives CASTEGGGKNIQYF.